Many counts were recorded for the clone carrying this T cell receptor beta chain. Antigen specificity is unknown. Clinical symptoms, serum thyroxine, TRAb, thyroid ultrasound and orbital computed tomography were relied on for diagnosis. As the starting material, 8 to 10 ml of fresh peripheral blood yielded the PBMCs. Beta-chain TCR CDR3 regions were amplified from RNA transcripts. First-round RT-PCR with HTBI primers preceded a second-round multiplex PCR. MiXCR, applied by TCRdb to the multiplex PCR reads, yields one record per CDR3 protein. Of roughly 610,000 distinct CDR3 sequences in the sample, 22% were seen once. This entry comes from a study of Graves' ophthalmopathy and Graves' hyperthyroidism. Regarding the study as a whole: Blood also held most thyroid clonotypes expanded above 0.001 frequency. At about 69% sensitivity and approximately 74% specificity, the model predicted progression of the ophthalmopathy.

Sample: peripheral blood. This TCR was recovered from a woman under 30 with stable Graves' hyperthyroidism. Some clones in this sample may be carry-over from other donors' samples.

The CDR3 sequence is CASSPTDSTGELFF. The CDR3 nucleotides read TGTGCCAGCAGCCCGACAGATTCCACCGGGGAGCTGTTTTTT. The rearrangement uses TRBV12-3 or TRBV12-4 and TRBJ2-2, with D possibly TRBD1 on 5 matching bases. V lost 6 bases and J 4 bases, leaving 12 bases between the germline ends. The CDR3 has 14 residues.